This is a list of T cell receptor beta chains from one sample in a study of OX40 agonist ivuxolimab in advanced cancers. Only in-frame clones appear in the TCRdb table, and some are missing; sequencing was by immunoSEQ multiplex PCR. The sample has tens of thousands of clones; roughly 80% are singletons. The starting material was CD4+ or CD8+ T cells sorted from blood, obtained in a trial of the OX40 agonist ivuxolimab. The receptors here all came from an adult with an advanced solid tumor such as melanoma, head and neck, liver or kidney cancer. The CDR3 runs from the conserved cysteine through the conserved F or W. The D gene is left open where the match is weak. Not every row has a clone size; where given, it reads once, few, many or a size class.

D gene,clone size,V gene,J gene,CDR3 protein,CDR3 DNA
-,-,TRBV6-6,TRBJ2-2,CASTGLAPTNTGELFF,TGTGCCAGCACGGGGCTAGCGCCTACGAACACCGGGGAGCTGTTTTTT
-,-,TRBV18,TRBJ1-5,CASSLQPSEPQHF,TGTGCCAGCTCCCTCCAACCCTCGGAGCCCCAGCATTTT
TRBD2,-,TRBV7-3,TRBJ2-1,CASSPWTSGSLSSYNEQFF,TGTGCCAGCAGCCCTTGGACTAGCGGGAGCCTGAGCTCCTACAATGAGCAGTTCTTC
-,-,TRBV7-2,TRBJ1-4,CASRWDDEKLFF,TGTGCCAGCAGGTGGGACGATGAAAAACTGTTTTTT
TRBD1,once,TRBV2,TRBJ1-5,CASSATPTGSGQPQHF,TGTGCCAGCAGCGCTACCCCGACAGGGTCTGGGCAGCCCCAGCATTTT
-,-,TRBV4-2,TRBJ2-7,CASSQDPQGTYSYEQYF,TGTGCCAGCAGCCAAGATCCTCAGGGGACCTACTCCTACGAGCAGTACTTC
-,once,TRBV7-2,TRBJ1-1,CASSPQVNTEAFF,TGTGCCAGCAGCCCACAGGTGAACACTGAAGCTTTCTTT
TRBD2,few,TRBV5-6,TRBJ2-3,CASSLLAGGTDTQYF,TGTGCCAGCAGCCTTCTAGCGGGAGGGACAGATACGCAGTATTTT
-,-,TRBV9,TRBJ2-1,CASSLGVTNEQFF,TGTGCCAGCAGCTTGGGAGTAACCAATGAGCAGTTCTTC
-,-,TRBV27,TRBJ2-3,CASSFGVSTDTQYF,TGTGCCAGCAGTTTCGGAGTGAGTACAGATACGCAGTATTTT
-,-,TRBV7-6,TRBJ2-1,CASSLAGARAYNEQFF,TGTGCCAGCAGCTTAGCGGGAGCCCGGGCCTACAATGAGCAGTTCTTC
-,-,TRBV6-4,TRBJ2-6,CASSDEGAGANVLTF,TGTGCCAGCAGTGACGAGGGGGCTGGGGCCAACGTCCTGACTTTC
-,-,TRBV27,TRBJ2-1,CASSLSRVSYNEQFF,TGTGCCAGCAGTTTATCGCGGGTCTCCTACAATGAGCAGTTCTTC
TRBD2,-,TRBV4-2,TRBJ2-1,CASSQDFLTSGRVYEQFF,TGTGCCAGCAGCCAAGACTTTCTGACTAGCGGGAGGGTCTATGAGCAGTTCTTC
-,-,TRBV7-9,TRBJ2-7,CASSPDAGEQYF,TGTGCCAGCAGCCCAGACGCGGGTGAGCAGTACTTC
-,-,TRBV6-5,TRBJ2-2,CASSWGGVSGELFF,TGTGCCAGCAGTTGGGGTGGTGTTAGCGGGGAGCTGTTTTTT
-,-,TRBV4-1,TRBJ1-1,CASSHPILSDNTEAFF,TGCGCCAGCAGCCACCCCATTTTATCGGATAACACTGAAGCTTTCTTT
-,many,TRBV12-5,TRBJ1-5,CASGMGLHQPQHF,TGTGCTAGTGGTATGGGACTTCATCAGCCCCAGCATTTT
-,-,TRBV27,TRBJ1-3,CASSYNSGNTIYF,TGTGCCAGCAGCTACAACTCTGGAAACACCATATATTTT
TRBD1,once,TRBV5-4,TRBJ1-1,CASSSGQVNTEAFF,TGTGCCAGCAGCTCTGGACAGGTGAACACTGAAGCTTTCTTT
-,-,TRBV29-1,TRBJ1-2,CSVGGTAYGYTF,TGCAGCGTTGGGGGGACGGCATATGGCTACACCTTC
-,-,TRBV30,TRBJ1-1,CAWKRDIDTEAFF,TGTGCCTGGAAAAGGGACATCGACACTGAAGCTTTCTTT
-,-,TRBV5-1,TRBJ2-3,CASSLGARGTDTQYF,TGCGCCAGCAGCTTGGGGGCGAGGGGCACAGATACGCAGTATTTT
TRBD2,few,TRBV5-1,TRBJ2-1,CASSVLAEDNEQFF,TGCGCCAGCAGCGTGCTAGCGGAGGACAATGAGCAGTTCTTC
TRBD1,-,TRBV11-3,TRBJ2-5,CASSLGLTGGRETQYF,TGTGCCAGCAGCTTAGGTCTAACAGGGGGCCGAGAGACCCAGTACTTC
TRBD1,-,TRBV18,TRBJ1-5,CASSPGTGGQPQHF,TGTGCCAGCTCACCAGGGACAGGCGGCCAGCCCCAGCATTTT
-,few,TRBV9,TRBJ2-5,CASSVAGLETQYF,TGTGCCAGCAGCGTAGCGGGCCTGGAGACCCAGTACTTC
-,-,TRBV5-1,TRBJ1-1,CASSLVQGPNTEAFF,TGCGCCAGCAGCTTAGTACAGGGCCCGAACACTGAAGCTTTCTTT
-,-,TRBV6-1,TRBJ1-5,CASSDAGPQHF,TGTGCCAGCAGTGACGCGGGGCCCCAGCATTTT
-,-,TRBV5-4,TRBJ1-3,CASSLGGPASGNTIYF,TGTGCCAGCAGCTTGGGAGGTCCCGCCTCTGGAAACACCATATATTTT
-,-,TRBV15,TRBJ2-5,CATSRDGTGQETQYF,TGTGCCACCAGCAGAGATGGAACGGGGCAAGAGACCCAGTACTTC
-,-,TRBV7-8,TRBJ1-1,CASSLVTSESTEAFF,TGTGCCAGCAGCTTAGTCACATCCGAGTCCACTGAAGCTTTCTTT
-,-,TRBV15,TRBJ1-1,CATRGSGGHTEAFF,TGTGCCACCAGAGGGAGCGGGGGGCACACTGAAGCTTTCTTT
TRBD2,-,TRBV5-1,TRBJ2-1,CASSLGAGGDEQFF,TGCGCCAGCAGCTTAGGAGCGGGAGGCGATGAGCAGTTCTTC
TRBD1,-,TRBV7-2,TRBJ2-5,CASSPNRGRETQYF,TGTGCCAGCAGCCCTAACAGGGGACGAGAGACCCAGTACTTC
-,-,TRBV10-3,TRBJ2-1,CAIADGLLPYNEQFF,TGTGCCATCGCCGATGGACTGCTGCCCTACAATGAGCAGTTCTTC
TRBD2,-,TRBV2,TRBJ2-1,CASRGLAGAWYDEQFF,TGTGCCAGCAGGGGACTAGCGGGAGCATGGTACGATGAGCAGTTCTTC
-,few,TRBV5-6,TRBJ2-5,CASSWGWEAIQETQYF,TGTGCCAGCAGCTGGGGCTGGGAGGCCATACAAGAGACCCAGTACTTC
TRBD1,-,TRBV5-1,TRBJ2-2,CASSVAGTANTGELFF,TGCGCCAGCAGCGTAGCCGGGACAGCGAACACCGGGGAGCTGTTTTTT
TRBD1,-,TRBV6-4,TRBJ2-2,CASRGQGSTGELFF,TGTGCCAGCAGAGGACAGGGGTCGACCGGGGAGCTGTTTTTT
-,-,TRBV11-2,TRBJ1-1,CASSLTGREGTEAFF,TGTGCCAGCAGCTTAACGGGGAGGGAAGGCACTGAAGCTTTCTTT
TRBD2,-,TRBV7-2,TRBJ2-1,CASSSGTSVYNEQFF,TGTGCCAGCAGCTCCGGGACTAGCGTCTACAATGAGCAGTTCTTC
TRBD2,many,TRBV19,TRBJ2-1,CASSPRLAGEVGSNEQFF,TGTGCCAGTAGTCCCCGACTAGCGGGAGAGGTGGGATCCAATGAGCAGTTCTTC
-,-,TRBV30,TRBJ2-1,CAWSPPPTMKQFF,TGTGCCTGGAGTCCCCCCCCTACAATGAAGCAGTTCTTC
-,-,TRBV7-9,TRBJ1-6,CASSLDYNSPLHF,TGTGCCAGCAGCTTAGATTATAATTCACCCCTCCACTTT
TRBD2,-,TRBV10-1,TRBJ2-2,CASRGGDRELFF,TGCGCCAGCAGGGGGGGGGATAGGGAGCTGTTTTTT
-,-,TRBV4-3,TRBJ2-1,CASSQDGEGDSIEQFF,TGCGCCAGCAGCCAAGATGGGGAGGGGGATTCGATCGAGCAGTTCTTC
-,-,TRBV2,TRBJ1-2,CASSEARGIYGYTF,TGTGCCAGCAGTGAAGCGCGTGGGATCTATGGCTACACCTTC
TRBD1,-,TRBV7-6,TRBJ2-7,CASSLRPGQIYEQYF,TGTGCCAGCAGCTTACGGCCGGGACAGATCTACGAGCAGTACTTC
-,-,TRBV5-1,TRBJ1-1,CASGGRADTEAFF,TGCGCCAGCGGGGGGAGGGCGGACACTGAAGCTTTCTTT
-,-,TRBV6-1,TRBJ1-6,CASSAGPYNSPLHF,TGTGCCAGCAGTGCAGGGCCCTATAATTCACCCCTCCACTTT
TRBD2,-,TRBV4-3,TRBJ2-2,CASSQDARPGLAGGPAGELFF,TGCGCCAGCAGCCAAGACGCTCGACCAGGACTAGCGGGAGGGCCTGCCGGGGAGCTGTTTTTT
-,-,TRBV6-5,TRBJ1-1,CASSPPAGPNTEAFF,TGTGCCAGCAGTCCCCCAGCAGGGCCGAACACTGAAGCTTTCTTT
TRBD2,few,TRBV11-3,TRBJ2-5,CASSPGGEGGTQYF,TGTGCCAGCAGCCCCGGTGGGGAGGGAGGGACCCAGTACTTC
-,once,TRBV7-8,TRBJ2-3,CASSSVPYTDTQYF,TGTGCCAGCAGCTCCGTACCCTACACAGATACGCAGTATTTT
-,few,TRBV7-2,TRBJ2-5,CASSLVSGQETQYF,TGTGCCAGCAGCTTAGTTTCGGGTCAAGAGACCCAGTACTTC
TRBD2,-,TRBV20-1,TRBJ2-2,CSVERDGELFF,TGCAGTGTGGAGCGGGATGGGGAGCTGTTTTTT